Sequencing of this TCR beta chain was carried out in a study of cytomegalovirus exposure and HLA in healthy donors (dated by TCRdb to the late 2010s). Context from the whole study: According to an earlier analysis of several hundred of the donors, roughly 180 million T cells yielded roughly 110 million unique TCR beta sequences and approximately 280 Gb of sequence data. Typing coverage varied by locus: about 629-640 donors for A, B, C, DRB1 and DQB1; 500 to 550 for DQA1; over 600 for DPA1; approximately 470 for DPB1. In a later genetic analysis, genome-wide SNP genotypes for 398 of the 666 donors were used, and that subset was treated as a discovery cohort. HLA typing included class I and class II loci at four-digit resolution. Every discovery cohort repertoire had been produced on one sequencing platform. On average, roughly 240,000 unique TCR beta nucleotide sequences were sequenced per donor among some 420 genotyped donors of the cohort, with 15% to 20% of those sequences being non-productive. About five DR-DQ haplotypes were treated as single units for association and clustering because of strong linkage in the cohort. The T cell repertoires of 666 subjects were profiled by immunosequencing and related to cytomegalovirus serostatus. The study was designed to test whether signatures of past pathogen exposure could be identified by cataloging public T cell receptors. The study combined high-throughput TCR immunosequencing, statistical association of individual TCRs with disease status, and machine learning to predict cytomegalovirus infection status. An earlier analysis of 587 of the donors used high-throughput TCR beta sequencing to judge whether each TCR beta V gene segment behaved as functional or pseudogenic. Along with the roughly 700-subject first cohort, a separate validation cohort of 120 different subjects was used. Roughly 300 gigabases of sequencing data and tens of millions of unique TCR sequences were included in an early release covering around 600 HLA-typed donors. In the later analysis, no new phenotypic data were used to find candidate immune exposures; instead, reliance was placed on TCR beta sequences and their occurrence across donors. Of the roughly 430 genotyped donors, roughly 85% fell in the genetic ancestry cluster associated with self-reported Caucasian donors. Donor age, sex, ethnicity and CMV serostatus were compiled alongside the repertoire data. In a later analysis, previously published TCR beta repertoires from 600 to 850 donors were re-analyzed and high-resolution HLA genotyping was added so that TCR occurrence patterns could be studied. What the research found in general, with its limitations: In a later genetic analysis, fewer N-insertions in productive TCRs were reported among donors in an Asian-associated ancestry cluster than the roughly 700-donor mean. Roughly 15 rarely observed V segments, including chromosome 9 orphons, were excluded from the earlier analysis of a few hundred of the donors because counts were too low. Only TCR beta chains were sequenced in this cohort, and the absence of alpha or paired-chain data limited detectable features. Linkage disequilibrium might explain the correlated functional status among segregating V segments, but an unknown experimental factor could not be excluded. In an earlier analysis of approximately 600 of the donors, most TCR beta V segments were observed in productive rearrangements about 87% or about 30% of the time, broadly matching IMGT annotations. The 87-base-pair reads could not distinguish some IMGT-functional V segments, including TRBV6-2 and TRBV6-3, so those segments were excluded. It was suggested by the authors that the approach could potentially be generalized to other disease states and immunological phenotypes. Roughly uniform sequencing depth across donors was assumed in presence/absence analyses, although this assumption may not hold. The only immune exposure information available for the cohort was CMV serostatus. Most TCR sequences were observed very rarely across donors, whereas some public TCRs were present in many individuals. In a later analysis, HLA-associated TCR beta chains showed more clonal expansion and lower generation probabilities than non-associated chains that were equally common. The study listed around 160 TCR beta chains as associated with cytomegalovirus. In a later analysis, several top co-occurrence clusters were reported to appear linked to parvovirus B19, influenza, CMV and Epstein-Barr virus. In vitro tests confirmed that a few of the cytomegalovirus-associated TCR beta chains recognize cytomegalovirus antigens. When HLA alleles, especially DR and DQ, strongly co-occurred, TCR associations were difficult to assign to individual alleles. In a later analysis, TCR association rates were found to vary across HLA loci, with the most associated TCRs seen for DRB1 alleles and the fewest for HLA-C alleles. In a later analysis, 15,000 to 20,000 TCR beta sequences were associated with specific HLA alleles at a false discovery rate of 0.05. Cytomegalovirus status was reported to be diagnosed by the classifier with high specificity and sensitivity in both the original and validation cohorts. Because HLA typing was missing for some donors at each locus, association tests included only the typed subset. A further reported finding was that TCR beta sequences accurately predicted the HLA-A and HLA-B alleles for most subjects in the first cohort. According to a later analysis, most CMV-associated TCR beta chains appeared to be HLA-restricted, and the HLA associations seemed to be driven largely by CMV exposure. A cluster of highly shared sequence variants was judged likely to represent a technical artifact of the sequencing pipeline. In a later genetic analysis, a missense DCLRE1C variant was associated with V-gene and J-gene trimming of TCR beta chains, and the association was replicated in an independent cohort.

To note about this clone: Its binding antigen is unknown. Per-base qualities were not stored, and no clone one base away is much larger.

CDR1 and CDR2 are read off the germline V gene as SGHRS and YFSETQ. From its cysteine to its phenylalanine, the CDR3 spans 14 amino acids. Only the CDR3 DNA is retained, 42 bases long and in frame from the first base. The cohort consisted of some 670 healthy bone marrow donors. Cohort members were all nominally healthy when sampled, although unrecorded immune exposures were likely present. The donor was CMV seropositive and was included in the group of 250 to 350 seropositive cohort members. A peripheral blood sample was provided by each donor, and peripheral blood mononuclear cells were used for TCR beta sequencing. The Qiagen DNeasy Blood Extraction Kit was used to extract genomic DNA from the blood cell samples. Libraries came from the immunoSEQ multiplex PCR assay. For the multiplex PCR, a mixture combining 60 forward primers for TCR Vbeta segments and 13 reverse primers for TCR Jbeta segments was used. The CDR3 region of rearranged TCR beta genes was amplified from genomic DNA by a multiplex PCR assay. Amplified TCR beta libraries were sequenced as 87-base-pair reads on the Illumina HiSeq System. For the original study's pipeline: In a later analysis, approximately 74 million unique TCR beta chains were counted across the 690 or so repertoires, and roughly 10 million of these chains were shared by at least two donors. A nearest-neighbor algorithm error-corrected the raw reads and collapsed the reads into unique sequences, merging closely related sequences to remove PCR and sequencing errors. V, D and J gene segments were assigned by aligning CDR3 sequences to IMGT reference sequences. For a sequence to be retained, at least a six-nucleotide match to both a V gene segment and a J gene segment was required. A rearrangement counted as productive if the CDR3 had no stop codons and remained in frame with V and J, and every other rearrangement counted as non-productive. CDR3 was defined according to IMGT convention as the region running from the second conserved V-encoded cysteine to the conserved J-encoded phenylalanine. In an earlier analysis of more than 550 of the donors, sequences lacking an unambiguous match to a single V gene segment were excluded. In an earlier analysis of roughly 600 of the donors, a V segment was called functional when productive rearrangements were above 56.7%, and segregating when the standard deviation between donors exceeded 5%. A statistical classification framework was built for diagnosing cytomegalovirus status from the catalog of TCR beta chain sequences. V and J gene assignment, in a later analysis, came from comparing TCR nucleotide sequences with IMGT/GENE-DB human TR gene sequences. The TCRdist pipeline was used in a later analysis to assign CDR3 sequences and most-parsimonious VDJ recombination scenarios. In a later analysis, each TCR beta chain was defined by its CDR3 amino acid sequence together with its V-gene family, and reads lacking a unique V-gene family were excluded. In a later analysis, some 600 highly shared, low-generation-probability nucleotide sequences were removed to address suspected cross-contamination and a sequencing artifact. In a later analysis, a clonal expansion index was calculated for each public chain from normalized within-repertoire ranks of inferred template counts. In a later analysis, generation probabilities were computed using a VDJ recombination model fitted to out-of-frame rearrangements, and the results were checked against IGoR. In a later analysis, hypergeometric tests were used to score TCR-TCR, TCR-HLA and TCR-CMV co-occurrence, with a repertoire-size bias correction applied to TCR pairs. A later analysis estimated false discovery rates by permuting HLA or CMV assignments 20 times. In a later analysis, co-occurring TCRs were grouped with DBSCAN, and TCRdist sequence similarity was added when clustering was performed within HLA-allele-positive subsets. Repertoires with fewer than 30,000 or more than 120,000 public chains, plus five repertoires with anomalous nucleotide sharing, were excluded from co-occurrence clustering. Not all clones reach the TCRdb copy of this immuneACCESS table, which keeps in-frame sequences only. Checked studies attribute under half of the gap to unresolved V genes and leave the rest unexplained. Clone size and the V and J calls come from that table; the DNA yielded D and trimming. For this sample there are around 120,000 clones; about 75% appear just once. In total, the top ten clones hold 25% to 35% of the sample.

Material: PBMCs. This receptor was taken from a man between 60 and 75 years old in good health and CMV-seropositive. This receptor chain uses TRBV5-1 and TRBJ2-5, and 12 junction bases match TRBD1. The J call is uncertain, as TRBJ2-7 better fits the DNA end. The sequenced DNA is TGCGCCAGCAGCTTTGGGACAGGGGGCTCCGAGCAGTACTTC. Protein translation: CASSFGTGGSEQYF.